A selection of T cell receptor beta chains follows, all from one sample in a study of shared clonotypes between healthy human individuals. Generated by immunoSEQ multiplex PCR, the TCRdb table keeps only in-frame clones and is missing some. The table shows 740,000 or so clones, with around 73% occurring only once. The sample taken for sequencing was memory CD4+ T cells sorted from blood. The receptor source for this set is a woman aged 25 to 39 in good health. CDR3s include the opening cysteine and the closing phenylalanine or tryptophan. Fields, in order: D gene, J gene, V gene, clone size, CDR3 protein, CDR3 DNA. A D gene is named only where the DNA matches it firmly. Only part of the rows carry a size: once, few, many, or a class if the clone is expanded.

>.|TRBJ2-3|TRBV19|once
CASSIGAADTQYF
TGTGCCAGTAGTATAGGAGCGGCGGATACGCAGTATTTT
>TRBD1|TRBJ1-2|TRBV5-1|.
CASSWGQGAGGYTF
TGCGCCAGCAGCTGGGGACAGGGGGCTGGTGGCTACACCTTC
>TRBD1|TRBJ2-5|TRBV7-2|.
CASSSGTGYTQYF
TGTGCCAGCAGCTCGGGGACAGGTTATACCCAGTACTTC
>.|TRBJ1-5|TRBV28|.
CASSLSWGAQPQHF
TGTGCCAGCAGTCTCAGCTGGGGTGCTCAGCCCCAGCATTTT
>.|TRBJ1-5|TRBV7-3|.
CASRQSGGFNQPQHF
TGTGCCAGCAGACAATCGGGCGGATTCAATCAGCCCCAGCATTTT
>TRBD2|TRBJ2-2|TRBV29-1|.
CSVEGTSLDTGELFF
TGCAGCGTTGAAGGGACTAGCTTGGACACCGGGGAGCTGTTTTTT
>.|TRBJ1-1|TRBV6-5|few
CASGRDGNTEAFF
TGTGCCAGCGGCCGGGACGGGAACACTGAAGCTTTCTTT
>TRBD2|TRBJ2-1|TRBV11-2|.
CASSLTGTTNEQFF
TGTGCCAGCAGCCTCACTGGGACTACCAATGAGCAGTTCTTC
>.|TRBJ1-5|TRBV23-1|.
CASSRGRYSNQPQHF
TGCGCCAGCAGTCGAGGTCGATACAGCAATCAGCCCCAGCATTTT
>TRBD1|TRBJ1-4|TRBV30|.
CAWSAAGTVNEKLFF
TGTGCCTGGAGTGCAGCCGGGACAGTTAATGAAAAACTGTTTTTT
>.|TRBJ2-7|TRBV5-1|.
CASSFRLGIMSEQYF
TGCGCCAGCAGCTTCCGACTAGGCATCATGAGCGAGCAGTACTTC
>TRBD2|TRBJ2-5|TRBV29-1|.
CSVSTLRTSRQETQYF
TGCAGCGTCTCAACGCTAAGGACTAGCCGTCAAGAGACCCAGTACTTC
>.|TRBJ2-2|TRBV9|many
CASSVVTGFSGELFF
TGTGCCAGCAGCGTAGTAACAGGATTCAGCGGGGAGCTGTTTTTT
>TRBD1|TRBJ2-7|TRBV11-3|.
CASSWGTGGNYEQYF
TGTGCCAGCAGCTGGGGGACAGGGGGCAACTACGAGCAGTACTTC
>.|TRBJ2-6|TRBV18|.
CASSPGRQSSGANVLTF
TGTGCCAGCTCACCGGGCAGGCAAAGCTCTGGGGCCAACGTCCTGACTTTC
>TRBD1|TRBJ1-1|TRBV27|once
CASSLYRGSNTEAFF
TGTGCCAGCAGTCTCTACAGGGGATCGAACACTGAAGCTTTCTTT
>.|TRBJ1-4|TRBV6-1|.
CASSDRQGRGKLFF
TGTGCCAGCAGCGATAGGCAGGGAAGAGGAAAACTGTTTTTT
>TRBD2|TRBJ2-1|TRBV27|.
CASSLLSGRAFNSYNEQFF
TGTGCCAGCAGTTTGCTAAGCGGGAGGGCATTTAATTCCTACAATGAGCAGTTCTTC
>.|TRBJ1-1|TRBV19|.
CASSRTVSNTEAFF
TGTGCCAGTAGTAGGACAGTATCGAACACTGAAGCTTTCTTT
>.|TRBJ1-5|TRBV5-1|.
CASSFGQQNQPQHF
TGCGCCAGCAGCTTCGGGCAGCAAAATCAGCCCCAGCATTTT
>.|TRBJ2-2|TRBV6-1|.
CASSEARRVAELFF
TGTGCCAGCAGTGAAGCCCGGCGCGTGGCGGAGCTGTTTTTT
>TRBD2|TRBJ2-7|TRBV28|.
CASSPAGGTYEQYF
TGTGCCAGCAGTCCGGCGGGAGGGACCTACGAGCAGTACTTC
>.|TRBJ1-2|TRBV5-4|.
CASSLDGSYGYTF
TGTGCCAGCAGTTTGGACGGAAGCTATGGCTACACCTTC
>TRBD1|TRBJ1-5|TRBV27|.
CASSGTGTGYSNQPQHF
TGTGCCAGCAGTGGGACCGGGACAGGCTATAGCAATCAGCCCCAGCATTTT
>TRBD1|TRBJ2-5|TRBV5-1|.
CASSVRQGPGTQYF
TGCGCCAGCAGCGTAAGACAGGGCCCGGGGACCCAGTACTTC
>.|TRBJ2-1|TRBV7-9|.
CASSRNNGYNEQFF
TGTGCCAGCAGCCGTAACAATGGCTACAATGAGCAGTTCTTC
>.|TRBJ1-1|TRBV28|.
CASSGRTLNTEAFF
TGTGCCAGCAGCGGGCGCACTCTGAACACTGAAGCTTTCTTT
>.|TRBJ1-5|TRBV6-5|.
CASSNNDGNQPQHF
TGTGCCAGCAGCAACAACGATGGCAATCAGCCCCAGCATTTT
>.|TRBJ2-2|TRBV7-9|.
CASSLNLNTGELFF
TGTGCCAGCAGCTTAAATTTGAACACCGGGGAGCTGTTTTTT
>TRBD1|TRBJ2-3|TRBV5-6|few
CASSTDRGGTQYF
TGTGCCAGCAGCACTGACAGGGGTGGTACGCAGTATTTT
>.|TRBJ2-1|TRBV6-5|.
CASSYSTSPRHEQFF
TGTGCCAGCAGTTACTCGACCTCGCCGAGGCATGAGCAGTTCTTC
>TRBD1|TRBJ1-5|TRBV11-2|.
CASSTGTDQPQHF
TGTGCCAGCAGCACAGGGACAGACCAGCCCCAGCATTTT
>TRBD1|TRBJ1-5|TRBV6-6|.
CASRPQGYSNQPQHF
TGTGCCAGCAGACCACAGGGGTATAGCAATCAGCCCCAGCATTTT
>TRBD2|TRBJ2-7|TRBV7-2|.
CASSLQAGSHEQYF
TGTGCCAGCAGCCTTCAAGCGGGGTCCCACGAGCAGTACTTC
>.|TRBJ2-2|TRBV28|once
CASSFKIWVTGELFF
TGTGCCAGCAGTTTTAAGATATGGGTCACCGGGGAGCTGTTTTTT
>TRBD1|TRBJ2-7|TRBV5-1|.
CASSRTLQGARGEQYF
TGCGCCAGCAGCCGGACACTACAGGGGGCGCGAGGCGAGCAGTACTTC
>.|TRBJ1-1|TRBV27|.
CASSRPGAMNTEAFF
TGTGCCAGCAGTCGCCCGGGGGCTATGAACACTGAAGCTTTCTTT
>TRBD1|TRBJ1-1|TRBV5-5|once
CASSLRQGQAFF
TGTGCCAGCAGCCTACGACAGGGGCAAGCTTTCTTT
>TRBD1|TRBJ1-1|TRBV19|.
CASRDRGRGNTEAFF
TGTGCCAGCCGGGACAGGGGGCGCGGGAACACTGAAGCTTTCTTT
>.|TRBJ1-5|TRBV30|few
CAWSVPGNQPQHF
TGTGCCTGGAGTGTACCGGGCAATCAGCCCCAGCATTTT
>.|TRBJ2-5|TRBV25-1|.
CASSSRGYQETQYF
TGTGCCAGCAGCTCCAGGGGTTACCAAGAGACCCAGTACTTC
>TRBD2|TRBJ2-7|TRBV18|.
CASSHGTSAYEQYF
TGTGCCAGCTCACACGGAACTAGCGCGTACGAGCAGTACTTC
>TRBD1|TRBJ2-1|TRBV10-1|.
CASSEGGLYNEQFF
TGCGCCAGCAGTGAAGGGGGCTTGTACAATGAGCAGTTCTTC
>.|TRBJ1-4|TRBV6-1|once
CASSDLAGGLFF
TGTGCCAGCAGTGACCTGGCCGGGGGACTGTTTTTT
>.|TRBJ2-7|TRBV6-5|.
CASSYRAGSSYEQYF
TGTGCCAGCAGTTATCGGGCAGGTAGCTCCTACGAGCAGTACTTC
>.|TRBJ1-1|TRBV13|.
CASSAAGAAFF
TGTGCCAGCAGCGCAGCAGGGGCCGCTTTCTTT
>.|TRBJ2-1|TRBV5-1|.
CASTEQGNEQFF
TGCGCCAGCACCGAACAGGGAAATGAGCAGTTCTTC
>.|TRBJ1-5|TRBV28|.
CASSYPQGDYNQPQHF
TGTGCCAGCAGTTATCCACAGGGCGACTACAATCAGCCCCAGCATTTT